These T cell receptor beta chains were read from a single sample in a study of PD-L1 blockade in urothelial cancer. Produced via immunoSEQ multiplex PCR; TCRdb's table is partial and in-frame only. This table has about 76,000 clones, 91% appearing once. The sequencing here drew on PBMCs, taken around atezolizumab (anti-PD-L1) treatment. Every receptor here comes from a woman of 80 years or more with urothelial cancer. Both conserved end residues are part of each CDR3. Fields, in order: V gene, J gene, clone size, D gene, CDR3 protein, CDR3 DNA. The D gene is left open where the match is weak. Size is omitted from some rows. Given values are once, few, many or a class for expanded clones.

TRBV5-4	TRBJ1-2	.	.	CASSVDRTVGYGYTF	TGTGCCAGCAGCGTAGATCGGACAGTCGGCTATGGCTACACCTTC
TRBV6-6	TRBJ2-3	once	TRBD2	CASSLAGVGTDTQYF	TGTGCCAGCAGTCTAGCGGGAGTCGGAACAGATACGCAGTATTTT
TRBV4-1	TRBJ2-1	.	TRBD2	CASSRYTGLAGVGDEQFF	TGCGCCAGCAGCCGATATACGGGACTAGCGGGAGTTGGGGATGAGCAGTTCTTC
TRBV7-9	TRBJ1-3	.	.	CASSLVGGGNSGNTIYF	TGTGCCAGCAGCTTAGTAGGAGGCGGTAACTCTGGAAACACCATATATTTT
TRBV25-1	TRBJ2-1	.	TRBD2	CASSPTSGSLFQFF	TGTGCCAGCTCCCCGACTAGCGGGAGTCTTTTCCAGTTCTTC
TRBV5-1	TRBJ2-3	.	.	CASSTGGLDTQYF	TGCGCCAGCAGCACCGGAGGGCTAGATACGCAGTATTTT
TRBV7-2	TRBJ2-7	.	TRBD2	CASSLGGAGGYYEQYF	TGTGCCAGCAGCTTAGGAGGTGCGGGGGGTTACTACGAGCAGTACTTC
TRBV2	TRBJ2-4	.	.	CASSETYDQYF	TGTGCCAGCAGTGAAACCTACGATCAGTACTTC
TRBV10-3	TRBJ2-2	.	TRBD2	CAIGSGRGTGELFF	TGTGCCATCGGGAGCGGGAGGGGAACCGGGGAGCTGTTTTTT
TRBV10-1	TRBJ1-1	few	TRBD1	CASGGTGDMNTEAFF	TGCGCCAGCGGAGGGACAGGGGACATGAACACTGAAGCTTTCTTT
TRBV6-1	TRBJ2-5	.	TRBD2	CASSRLAEETQYF	TGTGCCAGCAGCCGACTAGCCGAAGAGACCCAGTACTTC
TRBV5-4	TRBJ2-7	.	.	CAVTAAYSYEQYF	TGTGCCGTCACGGCGGCCTACTCCTACGAGCAGTACTTC
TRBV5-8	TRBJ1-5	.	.	CASSLQTVGQPQHF	TGTGCCAGCAGCTTGCAAACAGTTGGTCAGCCCCAGCATTTT
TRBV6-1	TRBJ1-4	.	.	CASRPGPGEKLFF	TGTGCCAGCAGGCCAGGGCCTGGGGAAAAACTGTTTTTT
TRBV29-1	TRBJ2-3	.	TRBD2	CSLREGTDTQYF	TGCAGCCTCAGGGAGGGAACAGATACGCAGTATTTT
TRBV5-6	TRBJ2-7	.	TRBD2	CASSLAGTSEYEQYF	TGTGCCAGCAGCTTGGCCGGGACTAGCGAGTACGAGCAGTACTTC
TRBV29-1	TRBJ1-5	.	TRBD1	CSAGEGGRAGPQHF	TGCAGCGCCGGTGAAGGGGGCCGGGCGGGACCCCAGCATTTT
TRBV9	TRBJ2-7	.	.	CASSVDSGYEQYF	TGTGCCAGCAGCGTAGATTCAGGCTACGAGCAGTACTTC
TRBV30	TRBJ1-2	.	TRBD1	CAWSSGQGAGYGYTF	TGTGCCTGGAGTTCCGGACAGGGGGCGGGGTATGGCTACACCTTC
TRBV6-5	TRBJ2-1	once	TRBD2	CASSSAGLAGGGEQFF	TGTGCCAGCAGTTCTGCGGGACTAGCGGGAGGTGGTGAGCAGTTCTTC
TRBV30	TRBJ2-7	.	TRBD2	CAWSRGLAGGYEQYF	TGTGCCTGGAGTAGGGGGCTAGCGGGAGGTTACGAGCAGTACTTC
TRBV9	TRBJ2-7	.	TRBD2	CASSSGGGNNYEQYF	TGTGCCAGCAGCTCCGGGGGGGGCAATAACTACGAGCAGTACTTC
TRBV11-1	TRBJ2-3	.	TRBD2	CASSFRLAGVGTDTQYF	TGTGCCAGCAGCTTTCGACTAGCGGGAGTTGGGACAGATACGCAGTATTTT
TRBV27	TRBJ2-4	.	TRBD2	CASSLEPSGPKNIQYF	TGTGCCAGCAGTTTGGAGCCTAGCGGACCCAAAAACATTCAGTACTTC
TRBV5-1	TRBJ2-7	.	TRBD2	CASSGDYLYEQYF	TGCGCCAGCAGCGGGGACTATTTGTACGAGCAGTACTTC
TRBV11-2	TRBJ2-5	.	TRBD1	CASSLMLDRVAATQYF	TGTGCCAGCAGCTTAATGTTGGACAGGGTAGCCGCGACCCAGTACTTC
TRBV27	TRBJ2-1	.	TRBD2	CASSPKRGPYNEQFF	TGTGCCAGCAGCCCTAAGCGGGGCCCCTACAATGAGCAGTTCTTC
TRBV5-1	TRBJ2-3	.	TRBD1	CASSSRTGTSTDTQYF	TGCGCCAGCAGTTCTCGGACAGGGACCAGCACAGATACGCAGTATTTT
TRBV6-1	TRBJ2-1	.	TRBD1	CASSEGAGGWNEQFF	TGTGCCAGCAGTGAAGGGGCAGGGGGCTGGAATGAGCAGTTCTTC
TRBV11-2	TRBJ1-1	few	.	CASSFGTNTEAFF	TGTGCCAGCAGCTTTGGCACGAACACTGAAGCTTTCTTT
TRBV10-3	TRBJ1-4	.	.	CAISGFNEKLFF	TGTGCCATCTCGGGGTTCAATGAAAAACTGTTTTTT
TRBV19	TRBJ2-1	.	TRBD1	CASTTPTGFNEQFF	TGTGCCAGTACCACACCGACAGGGTTCAATGAGCAGTTCTTC
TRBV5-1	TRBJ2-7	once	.	CASNIDYYAYEQYF	TGCGCCAGCAACATAGACTACTACGCCTACGAGCAGTACTTC
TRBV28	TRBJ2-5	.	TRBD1	CASSSNRGLETQYF	TGTGCCAGCAGCTCTAATAGGGGGCTGGAGACCCAGTACTTC
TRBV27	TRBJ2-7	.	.	CASSPGIVGGTYEQYF	TGTGCCAGCAGCCCCGGAATCGTTGGAGGGACCTACGAGCAGTACTTC
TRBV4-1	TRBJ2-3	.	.	CASSSNPGDTQYF	TGCGCCAGCAGCTCCAACCCAGGGGATACGCAGTATTTT
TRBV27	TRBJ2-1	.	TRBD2	CASISGTRAGNEQFF	TGTGCCAGCATTAGCGGGACCCGCGCCGGCAATGAGCAGTTCTTC
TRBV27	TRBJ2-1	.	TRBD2	CASSSPGGPTRNEQFF	TGTGCCAGCAGTTCGCCGGGGGGGCCGACTAGGAATGAGCAGTTCTTC
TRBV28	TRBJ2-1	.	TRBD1	CASSLRTGNNEQFF	TGTGCCAGCAGCTTGAGGACAGGGAACAATGAGCAGTTCTTC
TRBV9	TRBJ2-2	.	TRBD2	CASSVREGPTGELFF	TGTGCCAGCAGCGTGAGGGAGGGCCCCACCGGGGAGCTGTTTTTT
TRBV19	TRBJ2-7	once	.	CASSIVRVPGQGSYEQYF	TGTGCCAGTAGTATAGTCCGGGTACCAGGGCAGGGGTCCTACGAGCAGTACTTC